This T cell receptor beta chain was found in a study of beta chain features in type 1 diabetes. This clone was counted a few times. No antigen is known for it. Study results and caveats: A possible short-template PCR bias applies equally to patients and controls. TCRB CDR3s from Type 1 diabetes patients were moderately but significantly shorter in all four CD4+ subsets.

The CDR3 has 13 amino acids. Per germline, CDR1 MNHNY and CDR2 SVGAGI (reference sequence). With V trimmed by 6 bases and J by 2 bases, 1 base remained unmatched. As every portion of the isolated RNA was reverse transcribed, the sequencing read expressed TCRB transcripts. Here immunoSEQ multiplex PCR was the method, and the copy in TCRdb shows in-frame clones only, minus some. The profile shows some 270,000 clones, roughly a tenth of them singletons. Sorting based on CD45RO/CCR7/CD25/CD127/CD95/CD27 separated CD4+ naive, central memory, regulatory and stem cell-like memory cells. The purity of all sorted populations exceeded 95%.

The V and J genes are TRBV6-6 and TRBJ2-7; 10 nucleotides agree with TRBD1. The source of this sequence is a man aged 25-40 years with type 1 diabetes. The sample was naive CD4+ T cells from blood. CDR3 loop: CASRGQGPYEQYF. CDR3 DNA sequence: TGTGCCAGCAGGGGACAGGGGCCCTACGAGCAGTACTTC.